The 2 T cell receptor beta chains below were found in one sample sequenced in a study of T cell changes during pregnancy in multiple sclerosis. Assay: immunoSEQ multiplex PCR; the TCRdb copy retains only in-frame clones and omits some. Of some 81,000 clones listed, roughly 90% are singletons. The sequences come from peripheral blood, collected before pregnancy. These TCRs come from a female donor with multiple sclerosis, enrolled in a pregnancy study.

This chain joins TRBV4-2 and TRBJ2-1; the D gene is possibly TRBD1 (5 bases). CDR1 is LGHNA and CDR2 is YNFKEQ in the germline V gene. V lost 4 bases and J 7 bases, leaving 11 bases between the germline ends. CDR3 size: 13 residues. The CDR3 here is CASSPLRDNEQFF. The CDR3 nucleotides are TGTGCCAGCAGCCCACTCAGGGATAATGAGCAGTTCTTC.

V usage is TRBV5-4 and J usage is TRBJ2-1; D possibly corresponds to TRBD2 (6 bases). V was pared by 0 bases and J by 8 bases, with 12 bases between. This CDR3 spans 14 amino acids. CDR1 SGHNT and CDR2 YYREEE come from the germline V gene (reference sequence). The CDR3: CASSLEPGAYEQFF. The CDR3 DNA sequence: TGTGCCAGCAGCTTGGAGCCGGGAGCCTATGAGCAGTTCTTC. Together with reference TRBV5-4 and TRBJ2-1, the CDR3 gives the full variable domain: ETGVTQSPTHLIKTRGQQVTLRCSSQSGHNTVSWYQQALGQGPQFIFQYYREEENGRGNFPPRFSGLQFPNYSSELNVNALELDDSALYLCASSLEPGAYEQFFGPGTRLTVL.